This TCR beta chain was profiled in a study of response to subunit inactivated influenza vaccine listed by TCRdb under 2018. Regarding the study in general: Deep quantitative profiling of the T cell receptor repertoire was used in the study to follow responses to a trivalent subunit inactivated influenza vaccine.

The junction shows trimming of 3 bases on V and 6 bases on J, and the gene matches do not reach 10 bases of it. Taken from cysteine to phenylalanine, the CDR3 has 16 residues. The kept DNA is CDR3 alone, 48 bases in frame from the first base. The CDR1 and CDR2 encoded by the germline V gene are SGHTA and FQGNSA. This clonotype was seen a few times. Its antigen has not been determined. No base quality values were provided; no much bigger clone lies one nucleotide off. Paper-wide results and their limitations: The authors suggested that each seasonal influenza vaccination may recruit only a limited number of new T cells.

Receptor amplification or capture employed RT-PCR. Sequencing was carried out with an Illumina HiSeq 2500. The public reads were quality trimmed at Q25 with fastp and then assembled into clones with MiXCR by TCRdb, keeping productive beta chains. Records with the same CDR3 protein are collapsed into one entry carrying the most frequent genes and DNA. The sample data list about 530,000 distinct CDR3 sequences, and 12% of these were observed just once. About 10% of the sample is in the top ten clones. This material consisted of PBMCs from blood, taken on the day of vaccination. The origin of this receptor is a middle-aged man who received an inactivated influenza vaccine. Donor details come from another sample of the same person, matched by shared clones. Rearrangement joined TRBV7-2 to TRBJ1-2, and 10 junctional nucleotides match TRBD1. The DNA reads as follows: TGTGCCAGCAGCTTGGTACAGACAGGGGGCGCGGATGGCTACACCTTC. The resulting protein is CASSLVQTGGADGYTF.